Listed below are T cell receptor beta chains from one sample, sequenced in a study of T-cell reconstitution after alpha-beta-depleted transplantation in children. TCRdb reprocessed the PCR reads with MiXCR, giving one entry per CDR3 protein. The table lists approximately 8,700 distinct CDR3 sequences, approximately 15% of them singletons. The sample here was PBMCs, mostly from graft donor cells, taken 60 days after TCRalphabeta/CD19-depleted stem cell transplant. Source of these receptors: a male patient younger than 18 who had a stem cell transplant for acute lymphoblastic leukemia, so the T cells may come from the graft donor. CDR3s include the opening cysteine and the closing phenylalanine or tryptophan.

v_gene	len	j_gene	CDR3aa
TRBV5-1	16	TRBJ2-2	CASSPSGTGNTGELFF
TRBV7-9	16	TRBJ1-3	CASSLGAGAGGNTIYF
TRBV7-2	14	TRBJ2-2	CASSLRGPTGELFF
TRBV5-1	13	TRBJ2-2	CASSFRGTGELFF
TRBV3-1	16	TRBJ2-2	CASQVTSGRNTGELFF
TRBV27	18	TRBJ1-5	CASSPTTTGHWSNQPQHF
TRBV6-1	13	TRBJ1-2	CASREWANYGYTF
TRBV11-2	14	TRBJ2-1	CASSFDGRTNEQFF
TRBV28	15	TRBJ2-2	CASGRDSANTGELFF
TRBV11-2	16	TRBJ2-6	CASSLAGGSGANVLTF
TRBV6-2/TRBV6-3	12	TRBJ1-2	CASSQGNYGYTF
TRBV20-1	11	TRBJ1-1	CSAPRNTEAFF
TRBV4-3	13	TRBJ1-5	CASSQDFHQPQHF
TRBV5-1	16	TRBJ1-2	CASSLRDSAALHGYTF
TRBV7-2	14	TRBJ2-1	CASSRRWGAGEQFF
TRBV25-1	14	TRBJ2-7	CASSGLYPGNEQYF
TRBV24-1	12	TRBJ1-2	CATSDQWGGYTF
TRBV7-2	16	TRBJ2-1	CASSLLGTSGYNEQFF
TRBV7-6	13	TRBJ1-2	CASSLDRDYGYTF
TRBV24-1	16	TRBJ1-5	CATSDTGTEGRQPQHF
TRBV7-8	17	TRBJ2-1	CASSSGFPAGNYNEQFF
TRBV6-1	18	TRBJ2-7	CASSRPGLAGGYTYEQYF
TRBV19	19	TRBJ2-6	CASSHVVFSRGSGANVLTF
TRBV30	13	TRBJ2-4	CAWSEGGGTIQYF
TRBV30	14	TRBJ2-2	CAWTRSLSGGELFF
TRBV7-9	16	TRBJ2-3	CASSGTSGRSTDTQYF
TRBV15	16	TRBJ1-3	CATSRDWPSSGNTIYF
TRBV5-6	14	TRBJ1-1	CASSFPGENTEAFF
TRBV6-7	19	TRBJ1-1	CASSFRRQGGRGCSTEAFF
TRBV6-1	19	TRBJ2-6	CASSLTAGTGISGANVLTF
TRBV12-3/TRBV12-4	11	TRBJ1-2	CASRAYYGYTF
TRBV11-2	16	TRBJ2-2	CASSFPDRASTGELFF
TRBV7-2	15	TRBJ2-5	CASRKSSGGDGTQYF
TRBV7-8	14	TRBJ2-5	CASSHYPPGETQYF
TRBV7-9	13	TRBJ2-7	CASSKQGVYEQYF
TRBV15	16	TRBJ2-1	CATIRDGTGVYNEQFF
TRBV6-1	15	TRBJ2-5	CASSELQLALATQYF
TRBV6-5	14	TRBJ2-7	CASSSLGGSREQYF
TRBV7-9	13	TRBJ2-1	CASSLERLVEQFF
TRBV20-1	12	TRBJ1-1	CKSSGADTEAFF
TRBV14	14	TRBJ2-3	CASSQRPIRDTQYF
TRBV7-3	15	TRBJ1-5	CASSQRTGSNQPQHF
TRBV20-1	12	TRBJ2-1	CSANPERGGEFF
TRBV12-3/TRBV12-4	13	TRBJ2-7	CASSLGEAYEQYF
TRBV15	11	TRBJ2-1	CATRGYNEQFF
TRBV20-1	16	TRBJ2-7	CSARAPSTSGSYEQYF
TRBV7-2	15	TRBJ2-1	CASSLGGTGRNEQFF
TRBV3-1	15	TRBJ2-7	CASSLLAGGPGEQYF